This passage covers 30 T cell receptor beta chains from one sample sequenced in a study of T-cell memory formation after mild COVID-19. MiXCR, applied by TCRdb to the 5' RACE reads, yields one record per CDR3 protein. This table has 80,000 to 90,000 distinct CDR3 sequences, more than 20% appearing once. The specimen sequenced was PBMCs or a T cell subset sorted from them (not recorded which). These TCRs come from a man between 18 and 29 years old who had mild COVID-19 (a few samples of this study predate the infection). Cell type and time point are not known.

This clonotype was counted between two and nine times. This chain connects TRBV12-5 to TRBJ2-3; 12 bases line up with TRBD2. Germline loops: CDR1 LGHNT, CDR2 FRNRAP. V shed 6 bases, J shed 2 bases, and the junction held 6 bases outside the gene matches. The CDR3 is 16 amino acids. CDR3 nucleotides: TGTGCTAGTGGAACGACTAGCGGGGGCCCCACAGATACGCAGTATTTT. It specifies CASGTTSGGPTDTQYF.

This chain links TRBV11-2 with TRBJ2-2; TRBD1 aligns across 7 bases. This CDR3 contains 16 residues. V was clipped by 4 bases and J by 2 bases; unmatched bases: 7. Germline CDR1 and CDR2: SGHAT and FQNNGV. CDR3 DNA: TGTGCCAGCAGCTCCCAGGGGACAGACAACACCGGGGAGCTGTTTTTT. Translation gives CASSSQGTDNTGELFF. Variable domain in full (rest from reference TRBV11-2 and TRBJ2-2): EAGVAQSPRYKIIEKRQSVAFWCNPISGHATLYWYQQILGQGPKLLIQFQNNGVVDDSQLPKDRFSAERLKGVDSTLKIQPAKLEDSAVYLCASSSQGTDNTGELFFGEGSRLTVL.

In this sample, this clonotype turned up a few times. The V and J genes are TRBV4-3 and TRBJ2-3, with D perhaps matching TRBD1 (6 bases). V lost 4 bases, J lost 4 bases, and 21 bases lay in between. Germline CDR1 reads LGHNA; CDR2 reads YSLEER. The CDR3 is 17 amino acids. The CDR3 nucleotides are TGCGCCAGCAGCCCTTTCTTCCGGGACACTGGTCCAGATACGCAGTATTTT. Its protein product is CASSPFFRDTGPDTQYF.

This chain joins TRBV7-9 and TRBJ2-5; 7 bases are shared with TRBD1. Germline loops: CDR1 SEHNR, CDR2 FQNEAQ (reference sequence). V shed 2 bases, J shed 5 bases, and the junction held 5 bases outside the gene matches. The CDR3 totals 14 residues. CDR3: CASSLRGPMETQYF. For the CDR3, the DNA is TGTGCCAGCAGCTTAAGGGGGCCCATGGAGACCCAGTACTTC.

This chain connects TRBV10-3 to TRBJ2-3; TRBD1 aligns across 11 bases. The germline V gene has CDR1 ENHRY and CDR2 SYGVKD. V was clipped by 6 bases and J by 5 bases; unmatched bases: 7. CDR3 length: 15 residues. For the CDR3, the DNA is TGTGCCATCAGGGGGACAGGGGGAATAGGAGATACGCAGTATTTT. This codes for CAIRGTGGIGDTQYF.

The V call is TRBV7-9, the J call TRBJ2-5, with D perhaps being TRBD1 or TRBD2 (5 bases each). The CDR3 extends over 16 amino acids. Germline V gives CDR1 SEHNR, CDR2 FQNEAQ (reference sequence). The ends were cut back, 5 bases at V and 1 base at J, with 17 bases in the middle. In DNA, the CDR3 is TGTGCCAGCAGCGGTACCGGGACCACCACCCAAGAGACCCAGTACTTC. Its translation is CASSGTGTTTQETQYF.

The rearrangement links TRBV4-3 to TRBJ1-1; D is possibly TRBD1 (6 bases). This CDR3 comprises 16 residues. V was trimmed by 1 base and J by 1 base, leaving 13 bases between them. Germline V gives CDR1 LGHNA, CDR2 YSLEER. CDR3 sequence reads: CASSQGIGTKNTEAFF. In DNA form, the CDR3 reads TGCGCCAGCAGCCAAGGGATCGGGACAAAGAACACTGAAGCTTTCTTT.

This clonotype has only a few counts. V is TRBV20-1 and J is TRBJ2-3, with D tentatively TRBD1 or TRBD2 (5 bases each). Germline CDR1 DFQATT, CDR2 SNEGSKA (reference sequence). The CDR3 sequence is 21 residues long. Trimming cost V 5 bases and J 0 bases, with 33 bases left between them. Written as DNA, the CDR3 is TGCAGTGCTGACCCCCCCCTCCTCCGGGACGGGTGGAAGGCTAGCACAGATACGCAGTATTTT. Encoded protein: CSADPPLLRDGWKASTDTQYF.

The chain carries TRBV9 and TRBJ2-3, with D unclear. CDR3 length: 13 residues. Between the trimmed V and J ends, which lost 3 bases and 2 bases, there was a span of 7 bases. Germline lookup yields CDR1 SGDLS and CDR2 YYNGEE. In DNA form, the CDR3 reads TGTGCCAGCAGCGCACTAAACACAGATACGCAGTATTTT. Amino acid sequence: CASSALNTDTQYF.

This sequence joins TRBV27 and TRBJ1-5, with D maybe TRBD1 (6 bases). Per germline, CDR1 MNHEY and CDR2 SMNVEV (reference sequence). The CDR3 is 14 residues long. The V end was cut by 5 bases, the J end by 5 bases, with 13 bases between. The DNA of the CDR3 is TGTGCCAGCAGTGCAACGACAGGCTATCAGCCCCAGCATTTT. Its translation is CASSATTGYQPQHF.

The chain carries TRBV7-9 and TRBJ2-2; 8 bases match TRBD1. Germline V gene data show CDR1 as SEHNR and CDR2 as FQNEAQ (reference sequence). The CDR3 extends over 15 amino acids. Trimming cost V 4 bases and J 2 bases; bases outside gene matches: 3. DNA of the CDR3: TGTGCCAGCAGCTCGGACAGGGAAAACACCGGGGAGCTGTTTTTT. Amino acids: CASSSDRENTGELFF.

Only a few counts were recorded for this clonotype. The chain joins TRBV9 to TRBJ2-3; 8 bases are a match to TRBD2. Trimming at V came to 0 bases and at J to 2 bases, leaving 2 bases not matched to a gene. CDR3 size: 15 residues. The germline gives CDR1 SGDLS, CDR2 YYNGEE. The CDR3 coding sequence is TGTGCCAGCAGCGTAGCGGGGGGGGACACAGATACGCAGTATTTT. Translation: CASSVAGGDTDTQYF.

This clonotype has just a few counts. The chain is built from TRBV6-6 and TRBJ2-4; TRBD2 matches at 13 bases. The V and J ends lost 6 bases and 7 bases, in that order; junction bases with no gene match: 3. The CDR3 totals 14 residues. The germline CDR1 and CDR2 sequences are MNHNY and SVGAGI (reference sequence). The CDR3 spells CASRPTSGGNIQYF. CDR3 nucleotides: TGTGCCAGCAGGCCGACTAGCGGGGGGAACATTCAGTACTTC.

The CDR3 reads CASSFSAGWQAFF. As DNA, the CDR3 is TGTGCCAGCAGTTTCTCCGCGGGGTGGCAAGCTTTCTTT. This chain connects TRBV27 to TRBJ1-1, with no clear D. With 3 bases removed from V and 9 bases from J, the gap between germline ends came to 14 bases. CDR1 MNHEY and CDR2 SMNVEV come from the germline V gene (reference sequence). This CDR3 has 13 residues.

This clonotype turned up a few times. The chain combines TRBV6-2 or TRBV6-3 with TRBJ2-5, with D possibly being TRBD1 (6 bases). CDR1 MNHEY and CDR2 SVGEGT come from the germline V gene. The V gene lost 5 bases and the J gene lost 3 bases, with 19 bases spanning the gap. This CDR3 has 16 residues. The CDR3: CASSGQLRDGKETQYF. CDR3 nucleotide sequence: TGTGCCAGCAGTGGACAGCTCCGGGACGGTAAAGAGACCCAGTACTTC.

This clonotype was recorded a few times. The chain recombines TRBV4-3 with TRBJ2-7; TRBD1 agrees at 9 bases. From germline, CDR1 is LGHNA and CDR2 YSLEER. With V trimmed by 4 bases and J by 2 bases, 9 bases remained unmatched. This CDR3 spans 16 amino acids. CDR3 coding DNA: TGCGCCAGCAGCCCGGATCGGACAGGGGTTACCTACGAGCAGTACTTC. As protein: CASSPDRTGVTYEQYF.

This clonotype came up many times. The chain has TRBV4-1 and TRBJ2-7; 7 nucleotides align to TRBD1. The trim removed 0 bases at V and 6 bases at J, leaving 8 bases unmatched. The CDR3 spans 15 residues. Looked up from germline, CDR1 is MGHRA and CDR2 is YSYEKL. The CDR3 DNA is TGCGCCAGCAGCCAAGAACAGGGGAGTCTGGCCGAGCAGTACGTC. Amino acid sequence: CASSQEQGSLAEQYV.

The rearrangement uses TRBV20-1 and TRBJ1-1; D uncertain. The CDR3 runs 11 residues. Trimming removed 6 bases at V and 0 bases at J, with 5 bases between. Germline V CDR1 and CDR2: DFQATT, SNEGSKA (reference sequence). CDR3 sequence: CSASMNTEAFF. The CDR3 DNA follows: TGCAGTGCCTCAATGAACACTGAAGCTTTCTTT.

The chain joins TRBV20-1 to TRBJ2-7; the D is unclear. The germline V gene encodes CDR1 DFQATT and CDR2 SNEGSKA (reference sequence). The CDR3 is 13 amino acids. V was clipped by 1 base and J by 0 bases, with 7 bases between them. The CDR3 coding sequence is TGCAGTGCTAGAGTGCCATACTCCTACGAGCAGTACTTC. Protein product: CSARVPYSYEQYF.

This clonotype was counted a few times. The rearrangement uses TRBV5-1 and TRBJ2-1; possibly TRBD1 for D (5 bases). Trimming removed 4 bases from V and 15 bases from J, with 23 bases in between. Germline-derived CDR1 and CDR2 are SGHRS and YFSETQ. CDR3 length equals 14 residues. CDR3 amino acids: CASSPLGQGVERFF. The DNA for the CDR3 is TGCGCCAGCAGCCCCCTAGGGCAAGGGGTAGAGAGGTTCTTC.

The chain joins TRBV5-4 to TRBJ2-6; D possibly corresponds to TRBD1 (6 bases). V lost 4 bases to trimming and J lost 0 bases, with 14 bases between them. The germline V gene has CDR1 SGHNT and CDR2 YYREEE (reference sequence). The CDR3 is 17 amino acids. The CDR3 here is CASSTLTGPSGANVLTF. The DNA for the CDR3 is TGTGCCAGCAGCACCCTGACAGGCCCCTCTGGGGCCAACGTCCTGACTTTC.

A few counts support this clonotype. CDR3 in DNA: TGTGCCAGCAGCTCCGGGGATTTTGAGCAGTTCTTC. Translating gives CASSSGDFEQFF. The V and J genes are TRBV7-3 and TRBJ2-1; D is possibly TRBD2 (5 bases). This CDR3 spans 12 amino acids. Between the trimmed V and J ends, which lost 4 bases and 9 bases, there was a span of 10 bases. Germline assignment: CDR1 SGHTA and CDR2 FQGTGA.

V and J are TRBV6-5 and TRBJ1-1, with D uncertain. Germline assignment: CDR1 MNHEY and CDR2 SVGAGI. Deletions cut 5 bases from V and 5 bases from J, with 21 bases between. This CDR3 has 16 residues. The CDR3, as DNA: TGTGCCAGCAGTCCTATCTCCGGGGTTGGATTGACTGAAGCTTTCTTT. Amino acid sequence: CASSPISGVGLTEAFF.

This clonotype was detected a few times. The genes are TRBV4-1 and TRBJ2-5; TRBD2 might be the D (6 bases). Per germline, CDR1 MGHRA and CDR2 YSYEKL. The CDR3 is 13 amino acids. Trimming cost V 6 bases and J 4 bases, with 12 bases left between them. This chain's CDR3 is CASRRRVSETQYF. Written as DNA, the CDR3 is TGCGCCAGCAGGAGGAGGGTTTCAGAGACCCAGTACTTC.

The chain has TRBV5-1 and TRBJ1-5, with 7 bases matching TRBD1. CDR3 length equals 15 residues. The V segment lost 4 bases and the J segment 0 bases; nucleotides outside the gene matches: 4. Per germline, CDR1 SGHRS and CDR2 YFSETQ. Written as DNA, the CDR3 is TGCGCCAGCAGCCTACAGGGGAATAGCAATCAGCCCCAGCATTTT. Translation: CASSLQGNSNQPQHF. The full variable domain, rest sourced from reference TRBV5-1 and TRBJ1-5, is KAGVTQTPRYLIKTRGQQVTLSCSPISGHRSVSWYQQTPGQGLQFLFEYFSETQRNKGNFPGRFSGRQFSNSRSEMNVSTLELGDSALYLCASSLQGNSNQPQHFGDGTRLSIL.

V usage is TRBV27 and J usage is TRBJ2-2; D unclear. Germline CDR1 reads MNHEY; CDR2 reads SMNVEV (reference sequence). Trimming pared 7 bases from V and 5 bases from J, leaving 11 bases between. The CDR3 is 13 residues long. CDR3: CASKPLGTGELFF. CDR3 in DNA: TGTGCCAGCAAGCCCCTTGGAACCGGGGAGCTGTTTTTT.

The chain has TRBV12-5 and TRBJ1-1, with unresolved D. The length of the CDR3 is 17 residues. V dropped 3 bases and J dropped 2 bases, with 19 bases sitting between them. Per the germline V gene, CDR1 is LGHNT and CDR2 is FRNRAP. CDR3 in amino acids: CASGFLLGREKNTEAFF. In nucleotides, the CDR3 is TGTGCTAGTGGTTTTTTACTTGGACGGGAAAAAAACACTGAAGCTTTCTTT.

V gene TRBV4-1 combines with J gene TRBJ2-5, with D unclear. Germline CDR1 MGHRA, CDR2 YSYEKL. Trimming took off 0 bases at V and 5 bases at J, with 16 bases between the two ends. The CDR3 contains 16 residues. As DNA, the CDR3 is TGCGCCAGCAGCCAAGATCCGACTCAGCGCTTTGAGACCCAGTACTTC. This encodes CASSQDPTQRFETQYF.

This clonotype was recorded a few times. The chain joins TRBV10-3 to TRBJ2-5; TRBD1 is a possible D gene (5 bases). The CDR3 totals 14 residues. Trimming took off 4 bases at V and 1 base at J, with 10 bases between the two ends. Germline lookup yields CDR1 ENHRY and CDR2 SYGVKD. The CDR3 loop is CAISGRDSQETQYF. CDR3 DNA: TGTGCCATCAGTGGTAGAGACAGCCAAGAGACCCAGTACTTC.

About this clonotype: The junction and the germline gene differ at one end; a read error may be behind it. The chain couples TRBV20-1 to TRBJ2-1, with a possible D match to TRBD2 (7 bases). The CDR3 loop spans 10 amino acids. Germline assignment: CDR1 DFQATT and CDR2 SNEGSKA (reference sequence). The CDR3 DNA follows: TGCAGTGCTCCTCGGGGGGCGGTGATCTTC. Its translation is CSAPRGAVIF.